This TCR beta chain emerged from a study of blood T cell repertoires in COVID-19. The wider study: Both acute and convalescent COVID-19 samples were obtained from the United States, Italy and Spain. Sources were T cells, B-cell-depleted T cells, or PBMCs; the material itself was cDNA or gDNA.

The length of the CDR3 is 18 residues. Germline V gene sequence: CDR1 SGHDT, CDR2 YYEEEE. J was trimmed by 6 bases and V by 4 bases; bases with no gene match: 17. Per the original methods: It was from reference gene primer amplification that nucleated cell counts were estimated. TCRdb's copy holds only in-frame clones and misses some; the assay was immunoSEQ multiplex PCR. That table furnishes V, J and clone size, whereas the DNA furnished D and trimming. The table has 31,000 or so clones, approximately 85% seen once; the top ten hold approximately 7%. What was sequenced was peripheral blood. The receptor was isolated from a human donor in a cohort sampled during active COVID-19. The rearrangement joins TRBV5-6 to TRBJ2-7, with 12 nucleotides matching TRBD2. This chain's CDR3 is CASSPGLAGPQFFFEQYF. DNA of the CDR3: TGTGCCAGCAGCCCCGGACTAGCGGGACCACAATTCTTCTTCGAGCAGTACTTC. Looking up the rest from reference TRBV5-6 and TRBJ2-7 gives the full variable domain: DAGVTQSPTHLIKTRGQQVTLRCSPKSGHDTVSWYQQALGQGPQFIFQYYEEEERQRGNFPDRFSGHQFPNYSSELNVNALLLGDSALYLCASSPGLAGPQFFFEQYFGPGTRLTVT.